Listed here is a single TCR beta chain. The data are from a study of blood T cell repertoires in COVID-19. The protocol was immunoSEQ multiplex PCR, while the TCRdb copy is restricted to in-frame clones and leaves out a portion. The repertoire holds tens of thousands of clones, with 87% as singletons. Germline V gene sequence: CDR1 SGHTA, CDR2 FQGNSA. The CDR3 consists of 13 residues. The V end lost 1 base, the J end lost 4 bases, and 8 bases lay between the germline ends. Sequencing input: peripheral blood. The TCR comes from a man aged 60 to 69 with active COVID-19. V is TRBV7-2 and J is TRBJ2-7, with D hard to call. The CDR3 bases are TGTGCCAGCAGCTTAGAGGTCGGGTACGAGCAGTACTTC. Residues: CASSLEVGYEQYF.